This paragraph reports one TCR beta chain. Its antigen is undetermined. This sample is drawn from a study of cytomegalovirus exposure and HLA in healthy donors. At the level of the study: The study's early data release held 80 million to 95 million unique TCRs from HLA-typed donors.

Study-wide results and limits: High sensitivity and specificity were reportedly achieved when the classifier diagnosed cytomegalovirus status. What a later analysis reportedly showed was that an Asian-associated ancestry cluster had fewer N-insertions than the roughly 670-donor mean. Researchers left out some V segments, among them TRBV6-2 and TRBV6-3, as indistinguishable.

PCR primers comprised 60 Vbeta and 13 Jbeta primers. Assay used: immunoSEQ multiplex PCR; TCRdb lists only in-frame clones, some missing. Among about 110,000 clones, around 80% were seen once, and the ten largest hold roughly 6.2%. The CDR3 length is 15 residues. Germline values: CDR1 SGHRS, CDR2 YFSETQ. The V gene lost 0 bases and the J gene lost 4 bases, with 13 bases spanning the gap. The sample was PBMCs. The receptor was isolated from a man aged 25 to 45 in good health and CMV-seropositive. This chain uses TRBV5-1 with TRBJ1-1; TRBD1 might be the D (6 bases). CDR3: CASSLAGDKGTEAFF. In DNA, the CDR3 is TGCGCCAGCAGCTTGGCAGGGGATAAGGGCACTGAAGCTTTCTTT.